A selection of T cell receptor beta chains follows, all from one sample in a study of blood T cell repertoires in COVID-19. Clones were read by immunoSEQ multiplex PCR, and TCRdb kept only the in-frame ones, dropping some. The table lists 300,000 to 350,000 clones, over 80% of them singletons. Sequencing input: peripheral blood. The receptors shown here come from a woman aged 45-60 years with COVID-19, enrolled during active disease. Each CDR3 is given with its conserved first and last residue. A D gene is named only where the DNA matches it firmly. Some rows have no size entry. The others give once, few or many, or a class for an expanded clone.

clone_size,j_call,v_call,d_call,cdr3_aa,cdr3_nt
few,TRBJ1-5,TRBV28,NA,CATLGGGEQPQHF,TGTGCCACCCTTGGAGGCGGGGAGCAGCCCCAGCATTTT
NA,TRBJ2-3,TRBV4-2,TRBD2,CASSQPGSPITRGSGRAVDTQYF,TGTGCCAGCAGCCAACCGGGGTCACCGATCACGCGGGGTAGCGGGAGGGCCGTGGATACGCAGTATTTT
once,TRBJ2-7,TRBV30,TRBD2,CAWWRPSGSYEQYF,TGTGCCTGGTGGAGGCCTAGCGGCTCCTACGAGCAGTACTTC
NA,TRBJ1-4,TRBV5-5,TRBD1,CASSNPGTGDEKLFF,TGTGCCAGCAGCAACCCCGGGACAGGGGATGAAAAACTGTTTTTT
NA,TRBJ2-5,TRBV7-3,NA,CASSSTGRETQYF,TGTGCCAGCAGCTCGACAGGGAGGGAGACCCAGTACTTC
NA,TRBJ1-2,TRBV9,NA,CASSVETAYGYTF,TGTGCCAGCAGCGTAGAGACAGCCTATGGCTACACCTTC
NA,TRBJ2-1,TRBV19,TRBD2,CASSTGLGLAGASYNEQFF,TGTGCCAGTAGTACCGGGTTGGGACTAGCGGGAGCCTCCTACAATGAGCAGTTCTTC
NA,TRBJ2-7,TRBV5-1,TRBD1,CASSYGTGSNYEQYF,TGCGCCAGCAGCTACGGGACAGGGTCGAACTACGAGCAGTACTTC
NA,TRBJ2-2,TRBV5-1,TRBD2,CASSLGTSGYDGELFF,TGCGCCAGCAGCTTAGGGACTAGCGGGTATGACGGGGAGCTGTTTTTT
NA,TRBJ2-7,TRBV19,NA,CASSIDRSGGEQYF,TGTGCCAGTAGTATAGATCGGTCAGGAGGCGAGCAGTACTTC
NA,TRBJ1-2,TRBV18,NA,CASSTGQNYGYTF,TGTGCCAGCTCAACCGGACAGAACTATGGCTACACCTTC
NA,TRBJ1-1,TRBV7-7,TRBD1,CASSQGQYTEAFF,TGTGCTAGCAGCCAGGGACAGTACACTGAAGCTTTCTTT
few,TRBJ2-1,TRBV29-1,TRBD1,CSADRVNEQFF,TGCAGCGCTGACAGGGTGAATGAGCAGTTCTTC
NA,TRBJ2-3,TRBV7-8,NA,CASSLDVSGTQYF,TGTGCCAGCAGCTTAGATGTCTCGGGTACGCAGTATTTT
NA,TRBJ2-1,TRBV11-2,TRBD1,CASSFRGGAYNEQFF,TGTGCCAGCAGCTTCAGAGGGGGCGCCTACAATGAGCAGTTCTTC
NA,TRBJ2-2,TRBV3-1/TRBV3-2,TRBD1,CASSQIQGVAGELFF,TGTGCCAGCAGCCAGATACAGGGGGTGGCCGGGGAGCTGTTTTTT
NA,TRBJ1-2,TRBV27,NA,CASSTHRFYGYTF,TGTGCCAGCAGTACCCACCGGTTTTACGGCTACACCTTC
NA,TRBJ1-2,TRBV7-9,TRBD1,CASSFTGGINYGYTF,TGTGCCAGCAGCTTTACAGGGGGAATTAACTATGGCTACACCTTC
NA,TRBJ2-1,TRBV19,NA,CASSMGALLYNEQFF,TGTGCCAGTAGTATGGGGGCGCTACTCTACAATGAGCAGTTCTTC
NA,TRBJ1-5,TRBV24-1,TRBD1,CATSDGQGPSNQPQHF,TGTGCCACCAGTGATGGACAGGGGCCTAGCAATCAGCCCCAGCATTTT
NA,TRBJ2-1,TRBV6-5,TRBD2,CASSYSRTSDYNEQFF,TGTGCCAGCAGTTACTCTCGGACTAGCGACTACAATGAGCAGTTCTTC
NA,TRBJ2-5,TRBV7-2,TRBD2,CASSTSGSQGTQYF,TGTGCCAGCTCGACTAGCGGGTCCCAGGGAACCCAGTACTTC
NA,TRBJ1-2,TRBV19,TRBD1,CASSWTGRTGYTF,TGTGCCAGTAGTTGGACAGGTCGGACGGGCTACACCTTC
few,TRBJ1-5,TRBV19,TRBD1,CASSTFWGQGNQPQHF,TGTGCCAGTAGCACGTTCTGGGGACAGGGGAATCAGCCCCAGCATTTT
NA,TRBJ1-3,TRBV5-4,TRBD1,CATSEGAAYTIYF,TGTGCCACTTCCGAGGGGGCGGCCTACACCATATATTTT
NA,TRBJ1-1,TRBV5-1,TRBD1,CASSLRTGARGGTEAFF,TGCGCCAGCAGCTTGCGGACAGGGGCAAGGGGTGGCACTGAAGCTTTCTTT
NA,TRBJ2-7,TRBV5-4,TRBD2,CASSLGTSGSYEQYF,TGTGCCAGCAGCTTGGGGACTAGCGGGAGCTACGAGCAGTACTTC
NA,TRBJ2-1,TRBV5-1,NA,CASSLVTGGDNEQFF,TGCGCCAGCAGCTTGGTAACAGGGGGGGACAATGAGCAGTTCTTC
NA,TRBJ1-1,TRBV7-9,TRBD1,CASRQGHGLNTEAFF,TGTGCCAGTCGACAGGGACACGGCTTGAACACTGAAGCTTTCTTT
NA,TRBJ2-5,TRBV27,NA,CASSYYLGGETQYF,TGTGCCAGCAGCTACTATTTAGGTGGGGAGACCCAGTACTTC
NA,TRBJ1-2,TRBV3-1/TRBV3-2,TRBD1,CASSDGDRNYGYTF,TGTGCCAGCAGCGACGGGGACAGGAACTATGGCTACACCTTC
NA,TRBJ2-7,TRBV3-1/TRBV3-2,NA,CASSPALGQGSYEQYF,TGTGCCAGCAGCCCCGCGCTGGGGCAGGGCTCCTACGAGCAGTACTTC
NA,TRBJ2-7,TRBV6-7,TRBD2,CASRSGTIPYEQYF,TGTGCCAGCAGGTCCGGGACTATCCCCTACGAGCAGTACTTC
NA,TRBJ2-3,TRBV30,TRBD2,CAWSPGLATTDTQYF,TGTGCCTGGAGTCCGGGACTAGCCACCACAGATACGCAGTATTTT
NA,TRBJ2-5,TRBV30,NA,CAWSVRGLGGETQYF,TGTGCCTGGAGTGTACGTGGGCTTGGGGGGGAGACCCAGTACTTC
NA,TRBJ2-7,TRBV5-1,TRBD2,CASSPSTSGRFTYEQYF,TGCGCCAGCAGCCCCTCAACTAGCGGGAGGTTCACCTACGAGCAGTACTTC
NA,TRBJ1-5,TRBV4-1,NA,CASSQDWGTYSNQPQHF,TGCGCCAGCAGCCAAGACTGGGGGACATATAGCAATCAGCCCCAGCATTTT
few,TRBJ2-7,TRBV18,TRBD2,CASSQTLAGGQSEQYF,TGTGCCAGCTCACAGACACTAGCGGGAGGGCAAAGCGAGCAGTACTTC
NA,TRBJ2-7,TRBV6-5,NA,CASSYGGTQYF,TGTGCCAGCAGTTACGGGGGCACGCAGTACTTC
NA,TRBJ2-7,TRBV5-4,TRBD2,CASSLDLAGASEQYF,TGTGCCAGCAGCTTGGACTTAGCGGGAGCGTCTGAGCAGTACTTC
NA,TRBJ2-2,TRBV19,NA,CASCYRGSGELFF,TGTGCCAGTTGCTACCGGGGGTCCGGGGAGCTGTTTTTT
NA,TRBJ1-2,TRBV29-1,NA,CSVVTAGSGYGYTF,TGCAGCGTTGTAACGGCAGGGTCTGGTTATGGCTACACCTTC
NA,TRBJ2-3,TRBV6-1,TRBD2,CASSEPATSGSTDTQYF,TGTGCCAGCAGTGAACCGGCTACTAGCGGCAGCACAGATACGCAGTATTTT
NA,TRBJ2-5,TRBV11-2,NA,CASGVITGTRPTQYF,TGTGCCAGCGGGGTAATAACCGGGACTCGACCGACCCAGTACTTC
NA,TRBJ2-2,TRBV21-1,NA,CASSTSQQGSGELFF,TGTGCCAGCAGCACATCTCAACAGGGGTCCGGGGAGCTGTTTTTT
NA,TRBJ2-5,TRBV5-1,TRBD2,CASSPGTSRETQYF,TGCGCCAGCAGCCCGGGGACTAGCAGAGAGACCCAGTACTTC
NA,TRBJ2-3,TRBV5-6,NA,CASSPGWSYTDTQYF,TGTGCCAGCAGCCCGGGGTGGAGTTACACAGATACGCAGTATTTT
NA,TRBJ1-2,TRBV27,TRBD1,CASSPGQGNYGYTF,TGTGCCAGCAGTCCGGGACAGGGGAACTATGGCTACACCTTC
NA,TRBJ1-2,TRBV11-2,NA,CASSSTTMGRRGYGYTF,TGTGCCAGCAGCTCCACAACAATGGGACGGAGGGGCTATGGCTACACCTTC
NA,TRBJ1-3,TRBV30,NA,CAWSYSYLSGNTIYF,TGTGCCTGGAGCTACAGCTACCTCTCTGGAAACACCATATATTTT